This T cell receptor beta chain was captured in a study of siplizumab effects on memory and regulatory T cells. Germline loops: CDR1 MGHRA, CDR2 YSYEKL. V shed 0 bases and J shed 9 bases, with 21 bases lying between them. This CDR3 has 17 residues. This clone was observed once. Its antigen is currently unknown. TCRdb keeps only in-frame clones here, not all; method: immunoSEQ multiplex PCR. The top ten clones hold 0.4% to 0.45% of a sample with under 70,000 clones, 70% to 80% of them seen once. Findings of the study overall: Among alloreactive clones, only a minor fraction mapped to unstimulated subsets.

This TCR was recovered from a human donor in good health. The sequenced sample was memory CD4+ T cells sorted from blood. V is TRBV4-1 and J is TRBJ1-3; D is ambiguous. The CDR3 spells CASSQDSKGADFGTIYF. CDR3 DNA: TGCGCCAGCAGCCAAGACTCTAAGGGAGCCGATTTCGGCACCATATATTTT.